The 9 T cell receptor beta chains below come from one sample, sequenced in a study of graft-versus-host responses after intestinal transplantation (dated by TCRdb to the early 2020s). The method was the immunoSEQ multiplex PCR assay. TCRdb mirrors the immuneACCESS table, restricted to in-frame sequences. Some clones are absent from its copies; in checked studies, under half trace to an unresolved V gene, and the reason for the others is unknown. The sample table shows approximately 37,000 clones, and roughly nine tenths are seen once. Roughly 7.1% of the sample goes to the ten largest clones. The specimen was PBMCs, collected around 270 days after transplant. All receptors derive from a human patient who received an intestinal transplant, so some T cells may come from the graft donor.

The chain recombines TRBV5-4 with TRBJ2-7; 10 bases match TRBD2. V shed 2 bases, J shed 5 bases, and the junction held 4 bases outside the gene matches. The CDR3 runs 14 residues. In germline, CDR1 is SGHNT, CDR2 YYREEE (reference sequence). The CDR3 loop reads CASSFGTSADEQYF. CDR3 bases: TGTGCCAGCAGCTTCGGGACTAGCGCGGACGAGCAGTACTTC.

V usage is TRBV10-1 and J usage is TRBJ2-4; D is ambiguous. This CDR3 is built from 13 residues. Germline loops: CDR1 WNHNN, CDR2 SYGVQD (reference sequence). Trimming took 0 bases from V and 9 from J, leaving 9 bases between them. The CDR3, as DNA: TGCGCCAGCAGTGAGTCTGGAACGGGCATTCAGTACTTC. As protein: CASSESGTGIQYF.

The chain joins TRBV5-1 to TRBJ1-5; D uncertain. CDR1 SGHRS and CDR2 YFSETQ come from the germline V gene. The CDR3 runs to 13 residues. Trimming shortened V by 0 bases and J by 5 bases, and 6 bases separated the two germline ends. As DNA, the CDR3 is TGCGCCAGCAGCTTGGAACCGGATCAGCCCCAGCATTTT. Protein product: CASSLEPDQPQHF. The whole variable domain, remainder taken from reference TRBV5-1 and TRBJ1-5, is KAGVTQTPRYLIKTRGQQVTLSCSPISGHRSVSWYQQTPGQGLQFLFEYFSETQRNKGNFPGRFSGRQFSNSRSEMNVSTLELGDSALYLCASSLEPDQPQHFGDGTRLSIL.

The rearrangement joins TRBV11-2 to TRBJ1-1; D is uncertain. Trimming left V 5 bases short and J 4 bases short, with 11 bases between. This CDR3 has 13 amino acids. Germline V lookup: CDR1 SGHAT, CDR2 FQNNGV. DNA of the CDR3: TGTGCCAGCAGCCCCGACGTAGCCACTGAAGCTTTCTTT. It is translated as CASSPDVATEAFF.

The V and J genes are TRBV11-3 and TRBJ2-2, with 12 bases lining up with TRBD1. The CDR3 consists of 15 residues. The germline V gene has CDR1 SGHNT and CDR2 YENEEA. The trim removed 3 bases at V and 6 bases at J, leaving 2 bases unmatched. The CDR3 loop is CASSLGQGAAGELFF. The CDR3 DNA reads as TGTGCCAGCAGCTTGGGACAGGGGGCGGCCGGGGAGCTGTTTTTT.

The chain carries TRBV19 and TRBJ2-1; a weak D match, TRBD2 (6 bases). Trimming took 4 bases from V and 0 from J, leaving 10 bases between them. This CDR3 spans 15 amino acids. Germline V gene data show CDR1 as LNHDA and CDR2 as SQIVND (reference sequence). The CDR3 region has the DNA TGTGCCAGTAGTACTGGGGGGAGCTCCTACAATGAGCAGTTCTTC. Translated: CASSTGGSSYNEQFF.

The genes are TRBV6-6 and TRBJ1-1; D uncertain. The CDR3 loop spans 15 amino acids. Trimming cost V 2 bases and J 3 bases, with 13 bases left between them. Germline V gene data show CDR1 as MNHNY and CDR2 as SVGAGI (reference sequence). The DNA for the CDR3 is TGTGCCAGCAGTTACGATTTGTACATTGACACTGAAGCTTTCTTT. Its translation is CASSYDLYIDTEAFF.

J is TRBJ2-7 and V is TRBV4-1; 9 positions match TRBD1. V lost 5 bases and J lost 4; bases outside the gene matches: 6. Germline-derived CDR1 and CDR2 are MGHRA and YSYEKL. The CDR3 sequence is 14 residues long. In DNA, the CDR3 is TGCGCCAGCAGCGAGACAGGGGGAGTTTACGAGCAGTACTTC. As protein: CASSETGGVYEQYF.

The chain is built from TRBV7-2 and TRBJ2-3, with D unclear. The germline CDR1 and CDR2 sequences are SGHTA and FQGNSA. The CDR3 consists of 15 residues. V was trimmed by 3 bases and J by 4 bases, leaving 14 bases between them. This chain's CDR3 is CASSLRTNLADTQYF. The CDR3 nucleotides read TGTGCCAGCAGCTTGCGAACTAATCTCGCAGATACGCAGTATTTT.